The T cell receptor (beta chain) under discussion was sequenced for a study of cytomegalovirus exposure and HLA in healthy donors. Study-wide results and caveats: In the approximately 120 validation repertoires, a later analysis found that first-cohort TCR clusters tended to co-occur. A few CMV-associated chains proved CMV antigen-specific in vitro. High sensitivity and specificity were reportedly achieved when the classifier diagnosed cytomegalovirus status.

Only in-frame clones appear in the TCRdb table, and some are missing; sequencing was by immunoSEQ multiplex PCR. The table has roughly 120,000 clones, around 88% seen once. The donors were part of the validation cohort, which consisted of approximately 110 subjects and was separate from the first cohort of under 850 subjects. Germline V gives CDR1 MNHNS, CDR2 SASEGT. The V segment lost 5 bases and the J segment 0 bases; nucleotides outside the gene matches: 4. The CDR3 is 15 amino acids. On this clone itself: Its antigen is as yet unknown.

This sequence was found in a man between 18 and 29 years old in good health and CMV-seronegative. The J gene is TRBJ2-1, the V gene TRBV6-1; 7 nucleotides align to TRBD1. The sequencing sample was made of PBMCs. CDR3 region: CASSQGQSSYNEQFF. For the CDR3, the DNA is TGTGCCAGCAGTCAGGGACAGAGCTCCTACAATGAGCAGTTCTTC.